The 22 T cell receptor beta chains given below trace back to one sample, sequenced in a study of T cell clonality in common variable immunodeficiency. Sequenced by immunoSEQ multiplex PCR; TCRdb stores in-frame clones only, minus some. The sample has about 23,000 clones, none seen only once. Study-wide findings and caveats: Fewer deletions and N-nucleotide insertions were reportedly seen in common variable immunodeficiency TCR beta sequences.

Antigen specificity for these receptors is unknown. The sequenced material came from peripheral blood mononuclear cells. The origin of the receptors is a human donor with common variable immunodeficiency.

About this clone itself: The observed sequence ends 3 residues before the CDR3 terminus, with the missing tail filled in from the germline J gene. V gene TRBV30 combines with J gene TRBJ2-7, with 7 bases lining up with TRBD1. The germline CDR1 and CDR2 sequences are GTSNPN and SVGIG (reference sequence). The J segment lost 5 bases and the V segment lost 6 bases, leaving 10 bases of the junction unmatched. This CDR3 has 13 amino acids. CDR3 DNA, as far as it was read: TGTGCCTGTTGGAGAGGGGGCCGCGACGAG. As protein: CACWRGGRDE. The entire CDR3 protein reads CACWRGGRDEQYF.

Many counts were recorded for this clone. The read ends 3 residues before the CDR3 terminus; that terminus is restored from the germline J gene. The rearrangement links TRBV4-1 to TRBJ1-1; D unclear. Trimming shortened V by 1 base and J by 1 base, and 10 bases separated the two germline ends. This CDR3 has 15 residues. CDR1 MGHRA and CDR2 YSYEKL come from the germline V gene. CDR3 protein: CASSQVGRGNTEAFF. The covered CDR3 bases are TGCGCCAGCAGCCAAGTGGGTCGGGGGAACACTGAA.

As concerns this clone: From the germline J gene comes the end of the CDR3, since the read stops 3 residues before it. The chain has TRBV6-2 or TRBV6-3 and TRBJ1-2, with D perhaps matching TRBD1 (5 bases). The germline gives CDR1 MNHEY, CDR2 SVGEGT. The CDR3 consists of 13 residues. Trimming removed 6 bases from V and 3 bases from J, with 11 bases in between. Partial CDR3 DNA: TGTGCCAGCAGCTTCAGGGTAGACTATGGC. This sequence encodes CASSFRVDYG. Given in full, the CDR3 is CASSFRVDYGYTF.

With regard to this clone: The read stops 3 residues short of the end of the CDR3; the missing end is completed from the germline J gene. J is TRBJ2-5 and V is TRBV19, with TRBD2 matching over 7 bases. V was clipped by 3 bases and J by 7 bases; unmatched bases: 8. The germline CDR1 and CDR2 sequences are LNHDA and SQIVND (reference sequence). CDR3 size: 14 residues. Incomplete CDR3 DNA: TGTGCCAGTAGTATGCTTCCGGGGGAGGGGACC. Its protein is CASSMLPGEGT. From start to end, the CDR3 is CASSMLPGEGTQYF.

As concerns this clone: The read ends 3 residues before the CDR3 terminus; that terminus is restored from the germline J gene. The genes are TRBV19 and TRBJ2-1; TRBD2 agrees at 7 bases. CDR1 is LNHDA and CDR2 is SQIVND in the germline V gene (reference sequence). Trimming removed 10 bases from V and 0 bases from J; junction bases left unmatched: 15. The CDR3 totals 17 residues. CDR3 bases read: TGTGCCACCTCACAATTTAGCGGGTCGAGCTCCTACAATGAG. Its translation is CATSQFSGSSSYNE. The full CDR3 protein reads CATSQFSGSSSYNEQFF.

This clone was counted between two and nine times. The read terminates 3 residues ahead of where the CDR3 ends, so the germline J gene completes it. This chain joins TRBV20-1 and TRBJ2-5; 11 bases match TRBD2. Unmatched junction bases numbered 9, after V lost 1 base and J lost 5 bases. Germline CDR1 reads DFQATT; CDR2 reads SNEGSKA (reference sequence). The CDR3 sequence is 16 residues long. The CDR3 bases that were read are TGCAGTGCTAGAGTGGCTAGCGGGGGGTCTTGGGAGACC. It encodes CSARVASGGSWET. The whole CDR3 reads CSARVASGGSWETQYF.

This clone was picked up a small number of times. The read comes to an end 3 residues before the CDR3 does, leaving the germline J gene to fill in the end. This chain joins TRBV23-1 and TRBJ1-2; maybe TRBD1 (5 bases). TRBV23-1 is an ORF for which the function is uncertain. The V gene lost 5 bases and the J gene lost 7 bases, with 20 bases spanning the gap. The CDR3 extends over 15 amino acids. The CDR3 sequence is CASSGPTSGGGGYTF. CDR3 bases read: TGCGCCAGCAGTGGCCCGACCTCCGGGGGGGGTGGC.

The CDR3 loop is CASSETGQPNGANVLTF. The CDR3 DNA, read in part, is TGTGCCAGCAGTGAAACGGGACAGCCCAATGGGGCCAACGTC. This chain links TRBV2 with TRBJ2-6, with 7 bases lining up with TRBD1. The CDR3 is cut off 3 residues early in the read; its end comes from the germline J gene. The junction had 7 bases not matched to a gene; V was cut back by 2 bases and J by 3 bases. CDR3 size: 17 residues. From germline, CDR1 is SNHLY and CDR2 FYNNEI.

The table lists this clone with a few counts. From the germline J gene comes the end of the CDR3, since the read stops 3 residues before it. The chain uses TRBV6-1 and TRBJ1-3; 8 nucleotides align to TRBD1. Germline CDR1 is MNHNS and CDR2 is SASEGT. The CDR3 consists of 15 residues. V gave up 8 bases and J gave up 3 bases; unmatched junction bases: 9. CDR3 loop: CASRVGQGGGNTIYF. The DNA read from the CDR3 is TGTGCCAGCCGTGTTGGACAGGGTGGTGGAAACACC.

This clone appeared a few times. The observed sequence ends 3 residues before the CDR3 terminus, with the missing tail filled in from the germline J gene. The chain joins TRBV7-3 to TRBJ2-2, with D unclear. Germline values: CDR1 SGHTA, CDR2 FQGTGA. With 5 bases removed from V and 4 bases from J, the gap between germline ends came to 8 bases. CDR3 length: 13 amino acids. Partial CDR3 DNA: TGTGCCAGCAGCACGACTGCCACCGGGGAG. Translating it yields CASSTTATGE. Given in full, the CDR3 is CASSTTATGELFF.

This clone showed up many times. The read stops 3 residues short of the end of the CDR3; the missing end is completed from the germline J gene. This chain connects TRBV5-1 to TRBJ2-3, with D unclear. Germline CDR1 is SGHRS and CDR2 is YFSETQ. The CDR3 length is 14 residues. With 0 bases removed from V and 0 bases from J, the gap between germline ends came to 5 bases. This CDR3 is CASSLAGSTDTQYF. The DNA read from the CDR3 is TGCGCCAGCAGCTTGGCCGGTAGCACAGATACG.

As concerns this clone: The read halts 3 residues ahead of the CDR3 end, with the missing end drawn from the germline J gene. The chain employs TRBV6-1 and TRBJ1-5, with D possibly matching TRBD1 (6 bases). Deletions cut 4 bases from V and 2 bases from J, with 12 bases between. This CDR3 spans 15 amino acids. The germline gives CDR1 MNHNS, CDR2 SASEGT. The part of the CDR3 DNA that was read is TGTGCCAGCAGTGGGGACACCACTGGCAATCAGCCC. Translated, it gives CASSGDTTGNQP. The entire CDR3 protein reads CASSGDTTGNQPQHF.

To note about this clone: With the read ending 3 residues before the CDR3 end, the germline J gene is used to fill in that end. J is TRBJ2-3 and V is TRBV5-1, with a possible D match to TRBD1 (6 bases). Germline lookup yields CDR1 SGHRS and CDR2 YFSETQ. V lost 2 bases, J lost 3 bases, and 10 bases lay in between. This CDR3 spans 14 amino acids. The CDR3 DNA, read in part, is TGCGCCAGCAGCTTACAGGGACGGACAGATACG. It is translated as CASSLQGRTDT. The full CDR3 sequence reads CASSLQGRTDTQYF.

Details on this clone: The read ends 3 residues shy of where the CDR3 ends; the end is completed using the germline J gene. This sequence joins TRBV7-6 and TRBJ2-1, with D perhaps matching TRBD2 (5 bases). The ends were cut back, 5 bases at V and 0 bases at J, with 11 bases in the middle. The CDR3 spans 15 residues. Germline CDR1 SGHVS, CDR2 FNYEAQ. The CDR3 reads CASSQTTSSYNEQFF. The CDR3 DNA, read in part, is TGTGCCAGCAGCCAGACTACGAGCTCCTACAATGAG.

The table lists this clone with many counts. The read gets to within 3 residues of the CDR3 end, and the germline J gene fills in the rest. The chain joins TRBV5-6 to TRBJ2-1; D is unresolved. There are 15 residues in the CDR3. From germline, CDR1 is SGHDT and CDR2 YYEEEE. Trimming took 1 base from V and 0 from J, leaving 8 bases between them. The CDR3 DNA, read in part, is TGTGCCAGCAGCTTGAGGTACAGCTCCTACAATGAG. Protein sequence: CASSLRYSSYNE. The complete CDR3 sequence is CASSLRYSSYNEQFF.

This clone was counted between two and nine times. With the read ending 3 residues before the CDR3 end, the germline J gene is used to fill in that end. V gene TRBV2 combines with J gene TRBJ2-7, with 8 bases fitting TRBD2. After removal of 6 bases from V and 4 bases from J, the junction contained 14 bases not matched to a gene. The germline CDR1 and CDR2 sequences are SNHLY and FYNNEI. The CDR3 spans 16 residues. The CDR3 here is CASRWGLAGKKYEQYF. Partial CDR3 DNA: TGTGCCAGCAGGTGGGGCCTAGCGGGTAAAAAATACGAG.

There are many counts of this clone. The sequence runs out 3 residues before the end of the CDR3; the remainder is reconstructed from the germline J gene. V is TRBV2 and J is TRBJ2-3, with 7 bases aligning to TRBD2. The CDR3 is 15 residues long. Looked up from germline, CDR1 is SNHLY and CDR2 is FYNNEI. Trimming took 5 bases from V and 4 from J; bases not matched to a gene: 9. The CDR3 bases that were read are TGTGCCAGCAGTCGGGCTAGCGGAGGTGCAGATACG. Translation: CASSRASGGADT. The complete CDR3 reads CASSRASGGADTQYF.

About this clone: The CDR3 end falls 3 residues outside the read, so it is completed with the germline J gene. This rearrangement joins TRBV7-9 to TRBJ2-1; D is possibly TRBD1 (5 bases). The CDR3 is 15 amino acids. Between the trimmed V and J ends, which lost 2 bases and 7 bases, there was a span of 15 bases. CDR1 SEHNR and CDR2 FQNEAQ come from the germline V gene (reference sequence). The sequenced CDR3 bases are TGTGCCAGCAGCTTAAGTACCTACCAGGGTAATGAG. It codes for CASSLSTYQGNE. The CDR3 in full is CASSLSTYQGNEQFF.

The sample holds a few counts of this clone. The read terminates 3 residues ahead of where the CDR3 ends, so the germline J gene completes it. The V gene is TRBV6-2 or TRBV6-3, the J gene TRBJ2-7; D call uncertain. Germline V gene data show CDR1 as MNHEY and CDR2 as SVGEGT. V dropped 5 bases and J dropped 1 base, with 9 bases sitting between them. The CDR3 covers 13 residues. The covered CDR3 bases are TGTGCCAGCAGTAGGTTAGCATCCTACGAG. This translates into CASSRLASYE. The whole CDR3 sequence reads CASSRLASYEQYF.

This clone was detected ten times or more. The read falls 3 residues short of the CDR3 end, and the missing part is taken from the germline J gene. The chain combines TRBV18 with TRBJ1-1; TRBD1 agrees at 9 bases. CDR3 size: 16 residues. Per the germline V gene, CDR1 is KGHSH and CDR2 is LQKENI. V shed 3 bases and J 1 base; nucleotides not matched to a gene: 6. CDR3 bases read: TGTGCCAGCTCACCTCGGACAGGGGTCACGAACACTGAA. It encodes CASSPRTGVTNTE. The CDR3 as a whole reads CASSPRTGVTNTEAFF.

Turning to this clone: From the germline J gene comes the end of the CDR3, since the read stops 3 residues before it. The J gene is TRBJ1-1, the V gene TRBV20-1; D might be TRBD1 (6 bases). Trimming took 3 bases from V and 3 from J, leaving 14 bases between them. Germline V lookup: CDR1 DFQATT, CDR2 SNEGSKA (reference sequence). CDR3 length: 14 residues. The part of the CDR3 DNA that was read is TGCAGTGCTAGGACTTACAGGGCGGACACTGAA. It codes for CSARTYRADTE. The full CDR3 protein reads CSARTYRADTEAFF.

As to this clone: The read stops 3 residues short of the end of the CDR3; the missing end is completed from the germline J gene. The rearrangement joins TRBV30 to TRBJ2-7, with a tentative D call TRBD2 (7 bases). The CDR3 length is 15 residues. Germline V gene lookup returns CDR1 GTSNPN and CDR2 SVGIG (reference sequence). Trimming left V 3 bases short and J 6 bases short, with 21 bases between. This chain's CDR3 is CAWSPYQAGEGEQYF. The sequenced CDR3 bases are TGTGCCTGGAGCCCCTACCAAGCAGGGGAGGGCGAG.